This TCR beta chain stems from a study of shared clonotypes between healthy human individuals. Study results and caveats: A handful of donors showed sharing of approximately 5% of naive CD4 clonotypes.

The sample holds a few counts of this clone. Antigen unknown. Deep was the level used in running the assay. Only in-frame clones appear in the TCRdb table, and some are missing; sequencing was by immunoSEQ multiplex PCR. The repertoire holds about 2,100,000 clones, with 85% to 95% as singletons. Terminally differentiated effector memory CD45RA+ cells were excluded by CCR7 positive selection of CD45RO-negative cells. Sample: naive CD8+ T cells from PBMCs. The clonotype comes from a man aged 18 to 29 in good health. Some clones in this sample may be carry-over from other donors' samples.

The CDR3 sequence is CATSSVDRLNEQFF. In DNA form, the CDR3 reads TGTGCCACCAGCAGCGTGGACAGGCTTAATGAGCAGTTCTTC. The chain combines TRBV15 with TRBJ2-1; TRBD1 agrees at 7 bases. From germline, CDR1 is LNHNV and CDR2 YYDKDF (reference sequence). The CDR3 sequence is 14 residues long. After removal of 3 bases from V and 7 bases from J, the junction contained 6 bases not matched to a gene. Combining the CDR3 with reference TRBV15 and TRBJ2-1 gives the whole variable domain DAMVIQNPRYQVTQFGKPVTLSCSQTLNHNVMYWYQQKSSQAPKLLFHYYDKDFNNEADTPDNFQSRRPNTSFCFLDIRSPGLGDTAMYLCATSSVDRLNEQFFGPGTRLTVL.